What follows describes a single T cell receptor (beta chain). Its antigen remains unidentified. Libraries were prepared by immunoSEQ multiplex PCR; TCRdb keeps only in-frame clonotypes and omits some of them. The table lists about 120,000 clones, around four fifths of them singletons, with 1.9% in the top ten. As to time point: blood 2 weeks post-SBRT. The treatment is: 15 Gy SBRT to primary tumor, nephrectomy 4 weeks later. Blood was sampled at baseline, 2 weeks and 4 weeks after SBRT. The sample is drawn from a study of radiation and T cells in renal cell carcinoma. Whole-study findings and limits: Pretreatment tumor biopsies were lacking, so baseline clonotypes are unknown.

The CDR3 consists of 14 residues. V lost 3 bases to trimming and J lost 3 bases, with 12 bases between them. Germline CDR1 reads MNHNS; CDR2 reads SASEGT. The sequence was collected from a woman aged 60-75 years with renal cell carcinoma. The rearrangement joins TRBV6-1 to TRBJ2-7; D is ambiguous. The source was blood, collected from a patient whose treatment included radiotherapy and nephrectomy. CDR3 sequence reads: CASSELRKIYEQYF. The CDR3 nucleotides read TGTGCCAGCAGTGAGTTGAGGAAAATCTACGAGCAGTACTTC.